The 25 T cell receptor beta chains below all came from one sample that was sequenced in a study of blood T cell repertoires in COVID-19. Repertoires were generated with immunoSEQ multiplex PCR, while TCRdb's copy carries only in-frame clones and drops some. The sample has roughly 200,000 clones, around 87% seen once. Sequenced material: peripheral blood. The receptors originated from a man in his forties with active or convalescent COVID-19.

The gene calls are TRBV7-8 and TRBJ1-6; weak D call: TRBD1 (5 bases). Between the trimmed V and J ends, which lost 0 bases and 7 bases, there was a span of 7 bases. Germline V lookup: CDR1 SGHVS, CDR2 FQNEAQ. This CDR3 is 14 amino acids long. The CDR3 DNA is TGTGCCAGCAGCTTAGCCGGGGGGAATTCACCCCTCCACTTT. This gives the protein CASSLAGGNSPLHF.

Here the CDR3 DNA reads TGTGCCAGCAGTTACCCCCAGAACACTGAAGCTTTCTTT. It encodes CASSYPQNTEAFF. The chain is built from TRBV6-5 and TRBJ1-1; unclear D gene. Germline CDR1 MNHEY, CDR2 SVGAGI. The CDR3 is 13 amino acids. V gave up 2 bases and J gave up 1 base, with 5 bases separating them.

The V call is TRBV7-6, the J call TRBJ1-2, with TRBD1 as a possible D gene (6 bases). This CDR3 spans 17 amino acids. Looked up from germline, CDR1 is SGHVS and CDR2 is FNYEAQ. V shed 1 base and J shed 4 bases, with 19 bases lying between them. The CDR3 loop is CASSLGAGVLVSYGYTF. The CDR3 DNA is TGTGCCAGCAGCTTAGGGGCAGGGGTGCTCGTTTCCTATGGCTACACCTTC.

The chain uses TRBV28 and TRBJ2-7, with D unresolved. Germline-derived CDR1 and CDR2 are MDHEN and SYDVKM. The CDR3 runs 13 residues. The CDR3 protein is CFVCPRSCHEQYF. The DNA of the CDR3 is TGTTTCGTGTGCCCGAGATCGTGCCACGAGCAGTACTTC.

The CDR3 DNA follows: TGTGCCAGCAGCCTAAGCGGGGGGGCGGGGCACGAGCAGTACTTC. Protein: CASSLSGGAGHEQYF. This chain links TRBV7-6 with TRBJ2-7, with TRBD2 identical over 10 bases. V lost 5 bases, J lost 5 bases, and 9 bases stayed unmatched. The CDR3 loop spans 15 amino acids. Germline V gene lookup returns CDR1 SGHVS and CDR2 FNYEAQ.

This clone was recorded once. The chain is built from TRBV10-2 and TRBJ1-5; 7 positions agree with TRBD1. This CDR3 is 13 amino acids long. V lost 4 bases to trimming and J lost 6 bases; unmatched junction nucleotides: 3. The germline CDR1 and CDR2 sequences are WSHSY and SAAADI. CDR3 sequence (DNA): TGCGCCAGCAGTGGGGACAGAGGTCAGCCCCAGCATTTT. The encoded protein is CASSGDRGQPQHF.

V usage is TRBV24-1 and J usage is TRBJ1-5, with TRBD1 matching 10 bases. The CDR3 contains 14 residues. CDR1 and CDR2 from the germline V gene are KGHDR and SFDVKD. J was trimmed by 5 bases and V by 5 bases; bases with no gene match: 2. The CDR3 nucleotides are TGTGCCACCAGTGGGACAGGGGGAGATCAGCCCCAGCATTTT. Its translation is CATSGTGGDQPQHF.

For the CDR3, the DNA is TGTGCCAGCAGCCGAGGGACAGACCCTAATCAGCCCCAGCATTTT. This gives the protein CASSRGTDPNQPQHF. The chain employs TRBV27 and TRBJ1-5, with TRBD1 identical over 7 bases. V trimming: 6 bases; J trimming: 4 bases; junction bases outside the gene matches: 9. Germline CDR1 and CDR2: MNHEY and SMNVEV (reference sequence). This CDR3 region has 15 residues.

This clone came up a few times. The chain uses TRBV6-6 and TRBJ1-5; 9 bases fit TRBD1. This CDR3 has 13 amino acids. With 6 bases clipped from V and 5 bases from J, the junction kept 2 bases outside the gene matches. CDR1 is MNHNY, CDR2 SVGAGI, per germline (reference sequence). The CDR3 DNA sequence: TGTGCCAGCAGCGACAGGGGGGATCAGCCCCAGCATTTT. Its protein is CASSDRGDQPQHF.

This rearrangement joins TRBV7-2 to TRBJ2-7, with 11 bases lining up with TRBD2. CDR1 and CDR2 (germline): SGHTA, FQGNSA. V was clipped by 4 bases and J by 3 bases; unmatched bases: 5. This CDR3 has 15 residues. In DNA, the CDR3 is TGTGCCAGCAGCTCCTCCGGGACTAGCGGCTACGAGCAGTACTTC. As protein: CASSSSGTSGYEQYF.

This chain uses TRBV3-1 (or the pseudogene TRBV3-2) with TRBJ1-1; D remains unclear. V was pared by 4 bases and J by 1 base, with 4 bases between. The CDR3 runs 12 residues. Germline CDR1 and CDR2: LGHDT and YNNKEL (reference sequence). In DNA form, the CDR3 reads TGTGCCAGCAGCCTCAGGAACACTGAAGCTTTCTTT. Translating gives CASSLRNTEAFF.

The CDR3 sequence: CAWSTYNRVIREKLFF. The CDR3 DNA is TGTGCCTGGAGCACATACAACAGGGTAATACGGGAAAAACTGTTTTTT. J is TRBJ1-4 and V is TRBV30; tentative D call: TRBD1 (6 bases). The V gene's germline CDR1 is GTSNPN and CDR2 SVGIG (reference sequence). The length of the CDR3 is 16 residues. The V and J ends lost 3 bases and 8 bases respectively, with 22 bases between them.

The CDR3 region is CASSYGQDNSPLHF. The CDR3, as DNA: TGTGCCAGCAGCTATGGACAGGATAATTCACCCCTCCACTTT. V is TRBV7-2 and J is TRBJ1-6; 7 positions agree with TRBD1. The CDR3 contains 14 residues. The germline V gene encodes CDR1 SGHTA and CDR2 FQGNSA. With 4 bases clipped from V and 5 bases from J, the junction kept 2 bases outside the gene matches.

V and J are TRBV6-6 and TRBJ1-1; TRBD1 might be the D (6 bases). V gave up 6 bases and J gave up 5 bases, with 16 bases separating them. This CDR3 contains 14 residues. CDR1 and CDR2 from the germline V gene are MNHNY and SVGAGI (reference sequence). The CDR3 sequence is CASSYAGGATEAFF. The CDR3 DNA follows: TGTGCCAGCAGCTACGCCGGGGGGGCAACTGAAGCTTTCTTT.

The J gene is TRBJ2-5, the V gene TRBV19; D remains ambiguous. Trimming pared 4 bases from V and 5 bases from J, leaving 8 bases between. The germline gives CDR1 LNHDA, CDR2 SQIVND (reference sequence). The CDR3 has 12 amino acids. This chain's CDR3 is CASSRAFETQYF. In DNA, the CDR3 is TGTGCCAGTAGTAGGGCGTTTGAGACCCAGTACTTC.

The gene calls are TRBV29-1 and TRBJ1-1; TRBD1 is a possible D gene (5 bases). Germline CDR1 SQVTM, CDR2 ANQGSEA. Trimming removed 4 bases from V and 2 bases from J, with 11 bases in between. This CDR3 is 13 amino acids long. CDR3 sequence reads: CSVAGGENTEAFF. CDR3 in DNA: TGCAGCGTTGCGGGAGGGGAAAACACTGAAGCTTTCTTT. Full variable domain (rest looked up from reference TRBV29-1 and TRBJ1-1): SAVISQKPSRDICQRGTSLTIQCQVDSQVTMMFWYRQQPGQSLTLIATANQGSEATYESGFVIDKFPISRPNLTFSTLTVSNMSPEDSSIYLCSVAGGENTEAFFGQGTRLTVV.

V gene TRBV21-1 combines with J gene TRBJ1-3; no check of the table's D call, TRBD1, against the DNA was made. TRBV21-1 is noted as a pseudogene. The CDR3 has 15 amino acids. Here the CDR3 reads CASSQEHFSGNTIYF. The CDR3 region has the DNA TGTGCCAGCAGCCAGGAACATTTCTCTGGAAACACCATATATTTT.

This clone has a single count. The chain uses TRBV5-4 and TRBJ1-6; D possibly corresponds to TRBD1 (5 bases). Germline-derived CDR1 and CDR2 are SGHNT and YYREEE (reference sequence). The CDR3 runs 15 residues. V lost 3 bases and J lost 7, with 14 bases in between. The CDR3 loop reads CASSSGGVRNSPLHF. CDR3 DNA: TGTGCCAGCAGCTCGGGAGGGGTCCGGAATTCACCCCTCCACTTT.

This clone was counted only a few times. The CDR3 is CASSPSPGTSGGYEQYF. CDR3 nucleotides: TGTGCCAGCAGTCCTTCTCCCGGGACTAGCGGGGGTTACGAGCAGTACTTC. This chain links TRBV28 with TRBJ2-7; 14 bases agree with TRBD2. J lost 4 bases, V lost 5 bases, and 10 bases had no gene match. This CDR3 region has 17 residues. In germline, CDR1 is MDHEN, CDR2 SYDVKM.

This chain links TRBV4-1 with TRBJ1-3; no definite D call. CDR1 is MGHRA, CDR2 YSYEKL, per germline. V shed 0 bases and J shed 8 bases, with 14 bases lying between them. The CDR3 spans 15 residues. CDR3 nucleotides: TGCGCCAGCAGCCAAGAGGAACTCTTCGAGGACACCATATATTTT. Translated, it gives CASSQEELFEDTIYF.

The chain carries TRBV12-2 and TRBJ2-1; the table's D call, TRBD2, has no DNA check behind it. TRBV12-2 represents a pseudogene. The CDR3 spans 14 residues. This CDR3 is CASRLVRGYNEQFF. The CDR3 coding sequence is TGTGCAAGTCGCTTAGTTCGGGGATACAATGAGCAGTTCTTC.

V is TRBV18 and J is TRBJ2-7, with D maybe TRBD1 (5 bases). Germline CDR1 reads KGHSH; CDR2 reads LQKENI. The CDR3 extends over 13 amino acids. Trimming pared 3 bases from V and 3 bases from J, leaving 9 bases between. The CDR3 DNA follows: TGTGCCAGCTCACCGGACACGCTCTACGAGCAGTACTTC. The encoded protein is CASSPDTLYEQYF.

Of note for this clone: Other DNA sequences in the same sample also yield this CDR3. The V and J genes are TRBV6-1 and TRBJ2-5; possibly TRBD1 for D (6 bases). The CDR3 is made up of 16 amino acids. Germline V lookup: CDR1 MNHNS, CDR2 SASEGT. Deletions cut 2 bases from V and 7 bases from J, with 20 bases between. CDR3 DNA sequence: TGTGCCAGCAGTGAATGGGGGCTGGGCAGGGAAGGGACCCAGTACTTC. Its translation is CASSEWGLGREGTQYF.

The DNA for the CDR3 is TGTGCCAGCAGTTTATCGGGCAGGGAAAAACTGTTTTTT. Protein: CASSLSGREKLFF. The rearrangement joins TRBV27 to TRBJ1-4; D call uncertain. This CDR3 comprises 13 residues. Germline CDR1 MNHEY, CDR2 SMNVEV (reference sequence). The V end was cut by 0 bases, the J end by 8 bases, with 7 bases between. Filled out from reference TRBV27 and TRBJ1-4, the complete variable domain reads EAQVTQNPRYLITVTGKKLTVTCSQNMNHEYMSWYRQDPGLGLRQIYYSMNVEVTDKGDVPEGYKVSRKEKRNFPLILESPSPNQTSLYFCASSLSGREKLFFGSGTQLSVL.

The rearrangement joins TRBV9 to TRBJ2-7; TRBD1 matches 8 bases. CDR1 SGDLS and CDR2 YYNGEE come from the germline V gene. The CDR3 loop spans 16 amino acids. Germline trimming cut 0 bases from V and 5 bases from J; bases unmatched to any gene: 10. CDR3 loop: CASSVDVWTGSDEQYF. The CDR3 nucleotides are TGTGCCAGCAGCGTAGACGTCTGGACAGGGTCCGACGAGCAGTACTTC.